The sequence of this TCR beta chain was determined in a study of CD8+CD57+ T cells in acquired aplastic anemia. About the research overall: Sequencing produced an average of approximately 10 million reads per healthy donor for CD4+ cells.

The CDR3 is made up of 15 amino acids. With 5 bases clipped from V and 5 bases from J, the junction kept 11 bases outside the gene matches. Germline V gives CDR1 LNHDA, CDR2 SQIVND (reference sequence). General study points: The same twenty-nine CD8+ CDR3 sequences occurred in patients and in controls.

TCR beta VDJ and CDR3 profiling used genomic DNA as template. TCRdb re-derived calls from the reads in MiXCR, one entry per CDR3 protein. The sample lists approximately 170,000 distinct CDR3 sequences, approximately 60% occurring once. This clonotype was counted many times. As yet, its antigen is unknown. The TCR originated in a human donor in good health. V gene TRBV19 combines with J gene TRBJ1-1, with 7 nucleotides matching TRBD1. Sequenced material: sorted CD4+, CD8+, or CD8+CD57+ T cells (not recorded which) from PBMCs. Written as DNA, the CDR3 is TGTGCCAGTAGTTCCGCCCTCACAGGGGAGACTGAAGCTTTCTTT. Its protein is CASSSALTGETEAFF.